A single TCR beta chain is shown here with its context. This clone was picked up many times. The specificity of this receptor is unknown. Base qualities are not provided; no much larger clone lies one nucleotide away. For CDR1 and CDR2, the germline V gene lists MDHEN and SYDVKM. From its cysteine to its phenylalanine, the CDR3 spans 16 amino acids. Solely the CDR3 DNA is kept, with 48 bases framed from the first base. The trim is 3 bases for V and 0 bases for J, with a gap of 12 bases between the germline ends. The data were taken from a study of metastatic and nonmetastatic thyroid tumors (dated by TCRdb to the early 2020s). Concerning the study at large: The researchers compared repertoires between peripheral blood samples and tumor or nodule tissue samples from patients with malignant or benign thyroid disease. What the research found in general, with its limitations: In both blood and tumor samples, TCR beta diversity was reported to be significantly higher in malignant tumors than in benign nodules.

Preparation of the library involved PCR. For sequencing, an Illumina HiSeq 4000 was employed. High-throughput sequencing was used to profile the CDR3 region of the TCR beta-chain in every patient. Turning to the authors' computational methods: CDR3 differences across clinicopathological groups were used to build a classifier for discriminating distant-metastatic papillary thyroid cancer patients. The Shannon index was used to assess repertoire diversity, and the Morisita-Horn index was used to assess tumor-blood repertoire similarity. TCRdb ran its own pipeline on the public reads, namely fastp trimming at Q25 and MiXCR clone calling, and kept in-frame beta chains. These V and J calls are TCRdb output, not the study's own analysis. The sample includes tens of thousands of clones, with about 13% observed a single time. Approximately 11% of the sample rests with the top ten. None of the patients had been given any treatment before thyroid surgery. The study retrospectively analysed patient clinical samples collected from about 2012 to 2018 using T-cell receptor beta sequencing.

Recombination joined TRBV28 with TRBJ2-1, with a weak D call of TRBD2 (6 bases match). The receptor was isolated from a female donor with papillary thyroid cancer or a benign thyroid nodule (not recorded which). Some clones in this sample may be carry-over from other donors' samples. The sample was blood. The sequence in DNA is TGTGCCAGCAGTTTCCATGAGCGGGCCTCCTACAATGAGCAGTTCTTC. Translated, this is CASSFHERASYNEQFF.